A single sample gave rise to the 32 T cell receptor beta chains below, sequenced in a study of CD8 T cells in Susac syndrome (dated by TCRdb to the late 2010s). Libraries were made using the immunoSEQ multiplex PCR assay. RNA was extracted using the RNeasy kit, and roughly 0.45 to 1 microgram was reverse transcribed with random hexamers. The public reads were run again by TCRdb, first through fastp at Q25 and then through MiXCR, and only productive beta chains were kept. CDR3 protein duplicates are merged, each entry listing the most common genes and DNA. Counted in this sample were about 100,000 distinct CDR3 sequences; 95% of them appeared once. Jointly, the top ten make up 0.3% of the sample. The source material was CD8+ T cells from PBMCs. The receptors were sampled from a human donor with Susac syndrome.

V and J are TRBV6-1 and TRBJ2-2; TRBD2 might be the D (6 bases). Trimming left V 7 bases short and J 5 bases short, with 20 bases between. The germline gives CDR1 MNHNS, CDR2 SASEGT. CDR3 length: 16 amino acids. The DNA of the CDR3 is TGTGCCAGCAATAAAGGAGGGGCGCCAATAACCGGGGAGCTGTTTTTT. Translating it yields CASNKGGAPITGELFF.

The chain recombines TRBV9 with TRBJ2-1; TRBD2 is a possible D gene (5 bases). Trimming stripped 1 base from V and 8 bases from J, with 13 bases between. Germline-derived CDR1 and CDR2 are SGDLS and YYNGEE. The CDR3 totals 14 residues. The CDR3 here is CASSVIGGSHEQFF. The CDR3 DNA is TGTGCCAGCAGCGTAATAGGTGGGAGCCATGAGCAGTTCTTC.

The genes are TRBV2 and TRBJ2-5, with 10 bases that match TRBD1. J was trimmed by 2 bases and V by 6 bases; bases with no gene match: 9. This CDR3 spans 16 amino acids. Looked up from germline, CDR1 is SNHLY and CDR2 is FYNNEI. CDR3 protein: CASRLGQGGGQETQYF. CDR3 DNA: TGTGCCAGCAGACTCGGACAGGGGGGAGGACAAGAGACCCAGTACTTC.

This sequence joins TRBV20-1 and TRBJ2-7; D is unresolved. The CDR3 spans 12 residues. V lost 6 bases, J lost 5 bases, and 14 bases lay in between. The germline CDR1 and CDR2 sequences are DFQATT and SNEGSKA (reference sequence). The CDR3 nucleotides read TGCAGTGCCCTAGAGGCCAGACACGAGCAGTACTTC. It translates to CSALEARHEQYF.

The V and J genes are TRBV9 and TRBJ2-1; 11 nucleotides match TRBD2. Germline V gene data show CDR1 as SGDLS and CDR2 as YYNGEE. Trimming at V came to 2 bases and at J to 0 bases, leaving 4 bases not matched to a gene. This CDR3 region has 17 residues. CDR3 sequence reads: CASSVSSGGHSYNEQFF. In DNA form, the CDR3 reads TGTGCCAGCAGCGTTTCTAGCGGGGGGCACTCCTACAATGAGCAGTTCTTC.

The J gene is TRBJ2-5, the V gene TRBV25-1, with D unresolved. Germline CDR1 MGHDK, CDR2 SYGVNS. With 2 bases removed from V and 2 bases from J, the gap between germline ends came to 18 bases. The CDR3 length is 17 residues. The CDR3 loop is CASSEPPFEQIQETQYF. The CDR3 nucleotides are TGTGCCAGCAGTGAACCCCCTTTTGAGCAGATTCAAGAGACCCAGTACTTC.

The V gene is TRBV29-1, the J gene TRBJ2-5; possible D gene TRBD1, 6 bases. Germline V gene sequence: CDR1 SQVTM, CDR2 ANQGSEA. The CDR3 consists of 14 residues. V was shortened by 7 bases and J by 1 base, with 16 bases between the two germline ends. CDR3 sequence reads: CSARQVLVQETQYF. The CDR3 DNA follows: TGCAGCGCAAGACAGGTATTAGTCCAAGAGACCCAGTACTTC.

The V gene is TRBV4-1, the J gene TRBJ1-2, with a weak D call TRBD1 (5 bases). From germline, CDR1 is MGHRA and CDR2 YSYEKL. The CDR3 runs 12 residues. Trimming removed 3 bases at V and 7 bases at J, with 9 bases between. CDR3 nucleotides: TGCGCCAGCAGCCATGTTGGGGGTGGCTACACCTTC. This sequence encodes CASSHVGGGYTF.

V usage is TRBV6-2 or TRBV6-3 and J usage is TRBJ2-5; tentatively, D is TRBD2 (6 bases). Trimming shortened V by 5 bases and J by 0 bases, and 16 bases separated the two germline ends. The CDR3 covers 16 residues. The germline V gene has CDR1 MNHEY and CDR2 SVGEGT. This CDR3 is CASSDPHSGHQETQYF. Here the CDR3 DNA reads TGTGCCAGCAGTGACCCCCATAGCGGCCACCAAGAGACCCAGTACTTC.

The chain couples TRBV2 to TRBJ2-7; perhaps D is TRBD1 or TRBD2 (5 bases each). Germline CDR1 is SNHLY and CDR2 is FYNNEI. Trimming shortened V by 6 bases and J by 4 bases, and 13 bases separated the two germline ends. The CDR3 consists of 13 residues. As DNA, the CDR3 is TGTGCCAGCAGGGGGACGGGGAAGTACGAGCAGTACTTC. Translated: CASRGTGKYEQYF. Combining the CDR3 with reference TRBV2 and TRBJ2-7 gives the whole variable domain EPEVTQTPSHQVTQMGQEVILRCVPISNHLYFYWYRQILGQKVEFLVSFYNNEISEKSEIFDDQFSVERPDGSNFTLKIRSTKLEDSAMYFCASRGTGKYEQYFGPGTRLTVT.

This clonotype has a single count. The chain carries TRBV29-1 and TRBJ1-1; tentative D call: TRBD1 (6 bases). The V end was cut by 7 bases, the J end by 1 base, with 10 bases between. Germline V CDR1 and CDR2: SQVTM, ANQGSEA. The CDR3 has 12 amino acids. In nucleotides, the CDR3 is TGCAGCGACATACAGGGGAACACTGAAGCTTTCTTT. Translating it yields CSDIQGNTEAFF.

J is TRBJ2-1 and V is TRBV13; TRBD1 agrees at 11 bases. CDR1 is PRHDT and CDR2 is FYEKMQ in the germline V gene (reference sequence). The CDR3 is made up of 15 amino acids. The trim removed 5 bases at V and 4 bases at J, leaving 4 bases unmatched. Here the CDR3 reads CASSRGTGGYNEQFF. In DNA, the CDR3 is TGTGCCAGCAGCCGCGGGACAGGGGGGTACAATGAGCAGTTCTTC.

V and J are TRBV7-9 and TRBJ2-6, with D possibly TRBD2 on 7 matching bases. Between the trimmed V and J ends, which lost 10 bases and 0 bases, there was a span of 16 bases. CDR1 is SEHNR and CDR2 is FQNEAQ in the germline V gene (reference sequence). This CDR3 contains 16 residues. The CDR3 reads CAIAGDTASGANVLTF. CDR3 coding DNA: TGTGCCATCGCGGGGGACACCGCCTCTGGGGCCAACGTCCTGACTTTC.

The chain employs TRBV6-5 and TRBJ1-6; TRBD1 matches at 7 bases. This CDR3 is 16 amino acids long. The ends lost 2 bases at V and 4 bases at J; junction bases unmatched: 5. In germline, CDR1 is MNHEY, CDR2 SVGAGI. CDR3 in DNA: TGTGCCAGCAGTTACACCTGGACAGGATATAATTCACCCCTCCACTTT. Amino acid sequence: CASSYTWTGYNSPLHF.

The genes are TRBV29-1 and TRBJ1-2, with 7 bases that match TRBD1. Germline-derived CDR1 and CDR2 are SQVTM and ANQGSEA. The junction had 11 bases not matched to a gene; V was cut back by 6 bases and J by 7 bases. The length of the CDR3 is 13 residues. CDR3 sequence reads: CSVATGVGFGYTF. CDR3 in DNA: TGCAGCGTGGCTACAGGGGTGGGGTTTGGCTACACCTTC.

The V call is TRBV3-1, the J call TRBJ2-5; D ambiguous. The germline CDR1 and CDR2 sequences are LGHDT and YNNKEL (reference sequence). V dropped 1 base and J dropped 6 bases, with 6 bases sitting between them. The CDR3 loop spans 12 amino acids. This CDR3 is CASSQVRQTQYF. Written as DNA, the CDR3 is TGTGCCAGCAGCCAAGTCCGCCAGACCCAGTACTTC.

This clonotype was seen a single time. V and J are TRBV12-5 and TRBJ1-1; 9 nucleotides align to TRBD1. J was trimmed by 3 bases and V by 6 bases; bases with no gene match: 11. The CDR3 spans 16 residues. The germline gives CDR1 LGHNT, CDR2 FRNRAP. DNA of the CDR3: TGTGCTAGTGGCCGGACAGGGGCACGCATGGACACTGAAGCTTTCTTT. Its translation: CASGRTGARMDTEAFF.

V is TRBV15 and J is TRBJ1-1; 7 bases line up with TRBD1. Germline CDR1 LNHNV, CDR2 YYDKDF (reference sequence). This CDR3 comprises 18 residues. The junction had 11 bases not matched to a gene; V was cut back by 1 base and J by 0 bases. This chain's CDR3 is CATSRGSGQVGMNTEAFF. CDR3 in DNA: TGTGCCACCAGCAGAGGGAGCGGACAGGTGGGCATGAACACTGAAGCTTTCTTT.

CDR3 in DNA: TGTGCCACCGGGCCTTATTTTGAGGGCCGCACAGATACGCAGTATTTT. Its protein is CATGPYFEGRTDTQYF. V and J are TRBV24-1 and TRBJ2-3; the D gene is possibly TRBD2 (5 bases). Germline V CDR1 and CDR2: KGHDR, SFDVKD. V shed 9 bases and J shed 1 base, with 19 bases lying between them. The CDR3 extends over 16 amino acids.

J is TRBJ2-5 and V is TRBV29-1; 7 positions agree with TRBD2. J lost 4 bases, V lost 7 bases, and 12 bases had no gene match. The CDR3 totals 14 residues. Germline values: CDR1 SQVTM, CDR2 ANQGSEA. CDR3 protein: CSANGAGVRETQYF. The CDR3 nucleotides read TGCAGCGCCAACGGTGCGGGGGTTCGAGAGACCCAGTACTTC.

The V call is TRBV6-1, the J call TRBJ2-6; tentatively, D is TRBD1 (5 bases). CDR1 is MNHNS, CDR2 SASEGT, per germline. The CDR3 sequence is 15 residues long. The V gene lost 3 bases and the J gene lost 0 bases, with 6 bases spanning the gap. CDR3 in amino acids: CASSEDNSGANVLTF. The CDR3 nucleotides are TGTGCCAGCAGTGAGGACAACTCTGGGGCCAACGTCCTGACTTTC.

In DNA, the CDR3 is TGCAGTGCCGCGGACCTGAGATTGCCACAGTATTTT. Residues: CSAADLRLPQYF. The genes are TRBV20-1 and TRBJ2-3; D call uncertain. CDR3 length: 12 residues. V dropped 6 bases and J dropped 12 bases, with 19 bases sitting between them. Per germline, CDR1 DFQATT and CDR2 SNEGSKA (reference sequence).

The chain combines TRBV27 with TRBJ2-3, with no clear D. V was pared by 5 bases and J by 5 bases, with 8 bases between. The germline V gene encodes CDR1 MNHEY and CDR2 SMNVEV (reference sequence). CDR3 length: 12 residues. The CDR3 DNA reads TGTGCCAGCAGTCCCTATGGAGATACGCAGTATTTT. Its protein is CASSPYGDTQYF.

The chain combines TRBV12-3 or TRBV12-4 with TRBJ2-1; 9 nucleotides line up with TRBD2. With V trimmed by 8 bases and J by 1 base, 3 bases remained unmatched. This CDR3 spans 14 amino acids. CDR3 nucleotide sequence: TGTGCCAGCGGTCTAGCGGGATCCTACAATGAGCAGTTCTTC. It translates to CASGLAGSYNEQFF.

The chain has TRBV6-5 and TRBJ2-7; D is possibly TRBD2 (6 bases). The CDR3 contains 13 residues. Germline CDR1 reads MNHEY; CDR2 reads SVGAGI. Trimming left V 4 bases short and J 6 bases short, with 13 bases between. CDR3 nucleotide sequence: TGTGCCAGCAGTTCCACGGGGACTGGCGAGCAGTACTTC. Translating it yields CASSSTGTGEQYF.

Here the CDR3 reads CSARATPSKQETQYF. The CDR3 bases are TGCAGTGCTAGGGCGACGCCATCGAAACAAGAGACCCAGTACTTC. The chain has TRBV20-1 and TRBJ2-5, with D unresolved. Germline CDR1 is DFQATT and CDR2 is SNEGSKA (reference sequence). This CDR3 is 15 amino acids long. V shed 3 bases and J shed 2 bases, with 16 bases lying between them.

This chain links TRBV15 with TRBJ1-1; a possible D gene is TRBD1 (6 bases). V shed 6 bases and J shed 2 bases, with 13 bases lying between them. The V gene's germline CDR1 is LNHNV and CDR2 YYDKDF (reference sequence). The CDR3 has 14 amino acids. CDR3 bases: TGTGCCACCAGTGGTCAGGGGACCAACACTGAAGCTTTCTTT. It encodes CATSGQGTNTEAFF.

The V and J genes are TRBV9 and TRBJ2-3; D is unresolved. Trimming left V 3 bases short and J 2 bases short, with 16 bases between. The germline CDR1 and CDR2 sequences are SGDLS and YYNGEE. There are 16 residues in the CDR3. Here the CDR3 reads CASSEYGQTNTDTQYF. The CDR3 nucleotides read TGTGCCAGCAGCGAATATGGGCAGACCAACACAGATACGCAGTATTTT.

V gene TRBV5-8 combines with J gene TRBJ2-7; D is undetermined. This CDR3 spans 16 amino acids. V lost 2 bases, J lost 2 bases, and 17 bases lay in between. From germline, CDR1 is SGHTS and CDR2 YDEGEE. In DNA form, the CDR3 reads TGTGCCAGCAGCTTCCCCGGTGCTTCGGGCCCCTACGAGCAGTACTTC. Protein: CASSFPGASGPYEQYF. Filled out from reference TRBV5-8 and TRBJ2-7, the complete variable domain reads EAGVTQSPTHLIKTRGQQATLRCSPISGHTSVYWYQQALGLGLQFLLWYDEGEERNRGNFPPRFSGRQFPNYSSELNVNALELEDSALYLCASSFPGASGPYEQYFGPGTRLTVT.

V is TRBV28 and J is TRBJ2-4, with TRBD2 as a possible D gene (6 bases). The V end was cut by 4 bases, the J end by 0 bases, with 19 bases between. The germline CDR1 and CDR2 sequences are MDHEN and SYDVKM. The CDR3 spans 18 residues. The CDR3 protein is CASSSFQGLSVAKNIQYF. CDR3 DNA: TGTGCCAGCAGTTCTTTCCAGGGACTGTCGGTAGCCAAAAACATTCAGTACTTC.

This clonotype was detected only a few times. V is TRBV13 and J is TRBJ2-3; tentatively, D is TRBD1 (5 bases). Germline assignment: CDR1 PRHDT and CDR2 FYEKMQ (reference sequence). V lost 3 bases to trimming and J lost 2 bases, with 6 bases between them. CDR3 length: 13 residues. The CDR3 sequence: CASSLTVTDTQYF. The CDR3 DNA follows: TGTGCCAGCAGCTTGACAGTCACAGATACGCAGTATTTT.

The chain uses TRBV6-5 and TRBJ2-5; 8 nucleotides line up with TRBD1. The CDR3 loop spans 13 amino acids. V was pared by 6 bases and J by 3 bases, with 3 bases of the junction left unmatched. CDR1 and CDR2 from the germline V gene are MNHEY and SVGAGI. In DNA form, the CDR3 reads TGTGCCAGCAGAGCAGGGGGCGAAGAGACCCAGTACTTC. Its translation: CASRAGGEETQYF.